This section outlines one TCR beta chain sequence together with its context. Its antigen is not identified. The PCR employed 60 Vbeta primers together with 13 Jbeta primers. Measured with immunoSEQ multiplex PCR; TCRdb has only the in-frame clones, and not every one. The sample table sets out fewer than 150,000 clones. The data are from a study of cytomegalovirus exposure and HLA in healthy donors. Study conclusions and caveats: Some public TCRs appeared in many individuals, while most sequences were rare. Reportedly, diagnosis of cytomegalovirus status by the classifier showed high specificity and sensitivity. The productive fraction for most TCR beta V segments was about 87% or about 30% in an earlier analysis.

This CDR3 is 14 amino acids long. With 6 bases clipped from V and 2 bases from J, the junction kept 8 bases outside the gene matches. Germline CDR1 is SGHDT and CDR2 is YYEEEE. The sample was PBMCs. This TCR was recovered from a man younger than 30 in good health and CMV-seronegative. The rearrangement links TRBV5-6 to TRBJ2-7, with TRBD1 matching over 7 bases. CDR3 protein: CASIQTGTAYEQYF. The DNA for the CDR3 is TGTGCCAGCATCCAGACCGGGACAGCCTACGAGCAGTACTTC.